This TCR beta chain was sequenced in a study of graft-versus-host responses after intestinal transplantation. About the study: Grafts that recipients had were multivisceral, liver-intestinal, or isolated intestinal transplants.

The CDR3 sequence is 14 residues long. From germline, CDR1 is MNHEY and CDR2 SVGAGI. V shed 6 bases and J shed 2 bases, with 13 bases lying between them. This clone is judged medium-sized. Here immunoSEQ multiplex PCR was the method, and the copy in TCRdb shows in-frame clones only, minus some. The table includes some 5,200 clones, just over 25% detected once. There were approximately 200,000 CFSE-labeled responder cells plated together with approximately 200,000 irradiated, violet-dye-labeled stimulator cells. This receptor was obtained from a human patient who was an organ donor for intestinal transplantation. Sequenced material: alloreactive CD4+ T cells from a mixed lymphocyte reaction culture, taken before transplantation. Sample subset: CFSE-low proliferating T cells sorted from roughly 6-day pre-transplant mixed lymphocyte reaction (GvH or HvG direction). The chain carries TRBV6-5 and TRBJ2-5; weak D call: TRBD2 (7 bases). CDR3 sequence: CASRIGGVQETQYF. The CDR3 DNA follows: TGTGCCAGCAGAATAGGGGGGGTACAAGAGACCCAGTACTTC.